The present TCR beta chain was sequenced within a study of blood T cell repertoires in COVID-19. Whole-study context: Acute and convalescent COVID-19 samples came from the United States, Italy and Spain. T cells, B-cell-depleted T cells, or PBMCs provided the cDNA or gDNA that served as material.

Per the original data handling: Amplification of reference gene primers was used by the study to estimate nucleated cell counts. Clones were sequenced by immunoSEQ multiplex PCR, and TCRdb holds only the in-frame ones, with some missing. Clone size and the V and J calls come from that table; the DNA yielded D and trimming. The sample carries under 200,000 clones, approximately 84% recorded once. Sequenced sample: peripheral blood. This TCR was sampled from a man aged 35 to 55 who had recovered from COVID-19.

CDR3 DNA: TGTGCCAGCAGCTTAATGGGACTAGCATCAGCCGGGGAGCTGTTTTTT. Amino acid sequence: CASSLMGLASAGELFF. The chain recombines TRBV7-2 with TRBJ2-2; 9 positions match TRBD2. J gave up 6 bases and V 2 bases, and 7 bases lay outside the gene matches. CDR1 is SGHTA, CDR2 FQGNSA, per germline. This CDR3 spans 16 amino acids. Together with reference TRBV7-2 and TRBJ2-2, the CDR3 gives the full variable domain: GAGVSQSPSNKVTEKGKDVELRCDPISGHTALYWYRQSLGQGLEFLIYFQGNSAPDKSGLPSDRFSAERTGGSVSTLTIQRTQQEDSAVYLCASSLMGLASAGELFFGEGSRLTVL.